The rows below give T cell receptor beta chains drawn from one sample of a study of long-term antiretroviral therapy in people with HIV. The table came from immunoSEQ multiplex PCR; TCRdb's copy has only in-frame clones and leaves some out. The data contain about 50,000 clones, around 80% of them singletons. Sample: unsorted PBMCs, taken 0.8 years after starting antiretroviral therapy. The receptors shown here come from a young woman with HIV. CDR3s include the opening cysteine and the closing phenylalanine or tryptophan. The D gene is left open where the match is weak. Clone size is given for some rows only: seen once, a few or many times, or a class if the clone is expanded.

>TRBJ1-5|-|TRBV5-6|15|-
CASSSLRVSNQPQHF
TGTGCCAGCAGCTCGCTTCGTGTTAGCAATCAGCCCCAGCATTTT
>TRBJ1-1|TRBD1|TRBV19|15|-
CASSAGQVLNTEAFF
TGTGCCAGTAGTGCTGGACAGGTCTTGAACACTGAAGCTTTCTTT
>TRBJ1-3|TRBD1|TRBV7-2|16|-
CASSFSGTGAGNTIYF
TGTGCCAGCAGCTTCTCCGGGACAGGGGCGGGAAACACCATATATTTT
>TRBJ2-5|-|TRBV9|12|few
CASSEAGETQYF
TGTGCCAGCAGCGAGGCGGGGGAGACCCAGTACTTC
>TRBJ2-2|-|TRBV18|13|-
CASSRGNTGELFF
TGTGCCAGCTCACGTGGGAACACCGGGGAGCTGTTTTTT
>TRBJ2-6|-|TRBV19|16|-
CASIGTFSSGANVLTF
TGTGCCAGTATCGGGACGTTTAGCTCTGGGGCCAACGTCCTGACTTTC
>TRBJ2-5|-|TRBV2|13|-
CASSELGGMAQYF
TGTGCCAGCAGTGAGCTCGGGGGTATGGCCCAGTACTTC
>TRBJ2-3|TRBD1|TRBV5-1|17|-
CASSLTGGHTQADTQYF
TGCGCCAGCAGCCTGACAGGGGGCCATACACAGGCAGATACGCAGTATTTT
>TRBJ2-2|-|TRBV19|17|-
CASSSSPLGSSSGELFF
TGTGCCAGTAGTTCCAGCCCTCTAGGCTCGAGTAGCGGGGAGCTGTTTTTT
>TRBJ1-1|-|TRBV7-2|16|-
CASSSTGWDHFTEAFF
TGTGCCAGCAGCTCCACCGGGTGGGACCACTTCACTGAAGCTTTCTTT
>TRBJ2-1|-|TRBV29-1|15|-
CSVDASWRGGNEQFF
TGCAGCGTTGACGCGTCGTGGAGAGGGGGCAATGAGCAGTTCTTC
>TRBJ2-1|TRBD2|TRBV11-2|16|once
CASSLWEGPTYNEQFF
TGTGCCAGCAGCTTATGGGAGGGGCCAACCTACAATGAGCAGTTCTTC
>TRBJ2-1|-|TRBV9|12|-
CASSVGYNEQFF
TGTGCCAGCAGCGTAGGGTACAATGAGCAGTTCTTC
>TRBJ2-7|-|TRBV5-1|14|-
CASSFRDTAYEQYF
TGCGCCAGCAGCTTCCGGGACACAGCCTACGAGCAGTACTTC
>TRBJ1-2|-|TRBV20-1|11|-
CSARGAGGYTF
TGCAGTGCTAGAGGTGCCGGGGGCTACACCTTC
>TRBJ2-7|-|TRBV19|14|-
CASSTRGNTYEQYF
TGTGCCAGTAGTACCCGCGGCAATACCTACGAGCAGTACTTC
>TRBJ2-1|-|TRBV27|12|-
CASSPTVNEQFF
TGTGCCAGCAGTCCGACAGTGAATGAGCAGTTCTTC
>TRBJ1-5|-|TRBV27|15|-
CASSPLGGANQPQHF
TGTGCCAGCAGTCCTTTAGGGGGGGCGAATCAGCCCCAGCATTTT
>TRBJ1-2|-|TRBV5-1|14|once
CASSLLQGTYGYTF
TGCGCCAGCAGCTTATTACAGGGTACCTATGGCTACACCTTC
>TRBJ2-7|TRBD1|TRBV28|14|-
CASSTDRGRYEQYF
TGTGCCAGCAGTACAGACAGGGGCCGGTACGAGCAGTACTTC
>TRBJ1-1|-|TRBV9|15|-
CASSSGDLGGTEAFF
TGTGCCAGCAGCTCTGGGGACTTAGGGGGCACTGAAGCTTTCTTT
>TRBJ1-2|-|TRBV9|13|-
CASSVDRGMGYTF
TGTGCCAGCAGCGTAGACCGAGGGATGGGCTACACCTTC
>TRBJ2-7|-|TRBV19|12|-
CASSIGSYEQYF
TGTGCCAGTAGTATTGGGTCCTACGAGCAGTACTTC
>TRBJ2-3|-|TRBV7-8|16|-
CASSLYVWGPADTQYF
TGTGCCAGCAGCTTGTACGTCTGGGGACCCGCAGATACGCAGTATTTT
>TRBJ2-2|-|TRBV4-1|15|-
CASSFHSQVGGELFF
TGCGCCAGCAGCTTCCATAGCCAAGTGGGCGGGGAGCTGTTTTTT
>TRBJ1-1|-|TRBV5-6|15|-
CASSSWGGLNTEAFF
TGTGCCAGCAGCTCCTGGGGGGGACTGAACACTGAAGCTTTCTTT
>TRBJ2-5|-|TRBV28|14|-
CASSLVGVGETQYF
TGTGCCAGCAGCCTTGTAGGGGTGGGAGAGACCCAGTACTTC
>TRBJ2-1|-|TRBV6-6|14|once
CASSYPGQTNEQFF
TGTGCCAGCAGTTACCCGGGGCAAACCAATGAGCAGTTCTTC
>TRBJ2-7|-|TRBV7-9|13|-
CASTQGRGDEQYF
TGTGCCAGCACCCAAGGACGGGGAGACGAGCAGTACTTC
>TRBJ2-1|-|TRBV7-3|12|few
CASSFGPAEQFF
TGTGCCAGCAGCTTTGGCCCGGCAGAGCAGTTCTTC